Below are 14 T cell receptor beta chains sequenced from a single sample in a study of T cells after yellow fever vaccination. MiXCR was run by TCRdb on the 5' RACE reads, yielding one entry per CDR3 protein. Of approximately 510,000 distinct CDR3 sequences in the sample, just over 20% were seen once. The sample consisted of PBMCs, taken 21 days after the first yellow fever vaccination. The source of these receptors is a man younger than 35 who received the YFV17D yellow fever vaccine.

The chain joins TRBV7-9 to TRBJ2-7; 8 bases line up with TRBD1. The CDR3 is 15 amino acids. Unmatched junction bases numbered 6, after V lost 2 bases and J lost 3 bases. CDR1 SEHNR and CDR2 FQNEAQ come from the germline V gene (reference sequence). CDR3 sequence: CASSLSAGGFYEQYV. The DNA for the CDR3 is TGTGCCAGCAGCTTATCGGCAGGGGGCTTCTACGAGCAGTACGTC.

The chain combines TRBV4-3 with TRBJ2-2; D gene uncertain. The ends were cut back, 1 base at V and 7 bases at J, with 7 bases in the middle. This CDR3 is 13 amino acids long. Germline CDR1 LGHNA, CDR2 YSLEER. CDR3 residues: CASSQAPSGELFF. For the CDR3, the DNA is TGCGCCAGCAGCCAAGCTCCCAGCGGGGAGCTGTTTTTT.

A few counts support this clonotype. The chain is built from TRBV20-1 and TRBJ2-7; a weak D match, TRBD2 (6 bases). There are 14 residues in the CDR3. Per the germline V gene, CDR1 is DFQATT and CDR2 is SNEGSKA (reference sequence). With 6 bases removed from V and 3 bases from J, the gap between germline ends came to 18 bases. CDR3 in DNA: TGCAGTGCCATGCCGCCAAGGGGAGGCTACGAGCAGTACTTC. Residues: CSAMPPRGGYEQYF.

The DNA of the CDR3 is TGCGCCAGCAGCTCCTTCTCCCCGGGCGGGGATACGCAGTATTTT. It yields the protein CASSSFSPGGDTQYF. V usage is TRBV5-1 and J usage is TRBJ2-3; D perhaps matches TRBD2 (5 bases). This CDR3 is built from 15 residues. Trimming left V 3 bases short and J 6 bases short, with 17 bases between. Germline CDR1 and CDR2: SGHRS and YFSETQ.

This chain links TRBV27 with TRBJ2-7; D might be TRBD2 (5 bases). The CDR3 loop spans 13 amino acids. In germline, CDR1 is MNHEY, CDR2 SMNVEV (reference sequence). The ends were cut back, 5 bases at V and 3 bases at J, with 11 bases in the middle. This CDR3 is CASSPGRSYEQYF. Here the CDR3 DNA reads TGTGCCAGCAGTCCGGGAAGGAGCTACGAGCAGTACTTC.

The chain combines TRBV30 with TRBJ2-2, with 7 nucleotides matching TRBD2. The CDR3 length is 16 residues. J gave up 3 bases and V 0 bases, and 7 bases lay outside the gene matches. The germline V gene has CDR1 GTSNPN and CDR2 SVGIG (reference sequence). CDR3 sequence (DNA): TGTGCCTGGAGTGTAGCGGGGTCCTTGGACACCGGGGAGCTGTTTTTT. Its translation: CAWSVAGSLDTGELFF.

This clonotype was seen only a few times. The chain recombines TRBV5-1 with TRBJ2-3; a weak D match, TRBD2 (6 bases). The V end was cut by 0 bases, the J end by 4 bases, with 15 bases between. This CDR3 is built from 16 residues. CDR1 and CDR2 from the germline V gene are SGHRS and YFSETQ. CDR3 protein: CASSLVAGSFPDTQYF. In nucleotides, the CDR3 is TGCGCCAGCAGCTTGGTGGCGGGGTCATTTCCAGATACGCAGTATTTT. The variable domain in full, with the rest retrieved from reference TRBV5-1 and TRBJ2-3, is KAGVTQTPRYLIKTRGQQVTLSCSPISGHRSVSWYQQTPGQGLQFLFEYFSETQRNKGNFPGRFSGRQFSNSRSEMNVSTLELGDSALYLCASSLVAGSFPDTQYFGPGTRLTVL.

This clonotype was recorded at least ten times. The genes are TRBV29-1 and TRBJ2-5; D is uncertain. The CDR3 totals 13 residues. Trimming took 1 base from V and 3 from J, leaving 9 bases between them. Germline V gives CDR1 SQVTM, CDR2 ANQGSEA. The CDR3 here is CSVEGVGEETQYF. CDR3 DNA sequence: TGCAGCGTTGAAGGGGTAGGAGAAGAGACCCAGTACTTC.

The chain has TRBV5-1 and TRBJ2-3; 10 bases agree with TRBD1. Unmatched junction bases numbered 18, after V lost 7 bases and J lost 7 bases. Germline CDR1 and CDR2: SGHRS and YFSETQ. The CDR3 covers 17 residues. The CDR3, as DNA: TGCGCCAGCGGAAATAACTGGACAGGGGGAGATTGGAATACGCAGTATTTT. Its protein product is CASGNNWTGGDWNTQYF.

This clonotype showed up just a few times. The V and J genes are TRBV20-1 and TRBJ2-3; 13 bases are shared with TRBD2. CDR3 length: 16 amino acids. Germline V gene data show CDR1 as DFQATT and CDR2 as SNEGSKA (reference sequence). The V segment lost 5 bases and the J segment 4 bases; nucleotides outside the gene matches: 9. Written as DNA, the CDR3 is TGCAGTGCTCGAAACCCACTAGCGGGGGGGTCAGATACGCAGTATTTT. Encoded protein: CSARNPLAGGSDTQYF.

This clonotype was detected a few times. This chain connects TRBV7-3 to TRBJ2-3, with 9 bases fitting TRBD2. The CDR3 is made up of 17 amino acids. The V segment lost 5 bases and the J segment 1 base; nucleotides outside the gene matches: 10. Germline assignment: CDR1 SGHTA and CDR2 FQGTGA. CDR3 DNA: TGTGCCAGCAGCCCTAAAGGGGCTAGCGGGGGCACAGATACGCAGTATTTT. Residues: CASSPKGASGGTDTQYF.

This chain connects TRBV6-5 to TRBJ1-1; possible D gene TRBD1, 6 bases. Germline loops: CDR1 MNHEY, CDR2 SVGAGI. V was trimmed by 2 bases and J by 3 bases, leaving 13 bases between them. The CDR3 contains 15 residues. The CDR3 sequence: CASSYHQQGYTEAFF. The CDR3 DNA reads TGTGCCAGCAGTTACCACCAACAGGGATACACTGAAGCTTTCTTT.

This clonotype has just a few counts. V is TRBV6-2 or TRBV6-3 and J is TRBJ2-2; D unresolved. Germline-derived CDR1 and CDR2 are MNHEY and SVGEGT. The germline V and J ends were trimmed by 5 bases and 5 bases, with 9 bases remaining between them. The CDR3 consists of 13 residues. In DNA form, the CDR3 reads TGTGCCAGCAGTGACCCTATGACCGGGGAGCTGTTTTTT. Its translation is CASSDPMTGELFF.

CDR3 amino acids: CASSDGTGGYGYTF. CDR3 nucleotide sequence: TGTGCCAGCAGTGATGGGACAGGGGGCTATGGCTACACCTTC. The chain recombines TRBV28 with TRBJ1-2; TRBD1 matches 11 bases. V dropped 5 bases and J dropped 4; count of bases not matched to a gene: 3. Looked up from germline, CDR1 is MDHEN and CDR2 is SYDVKM. CDR3 length: 14 residues.